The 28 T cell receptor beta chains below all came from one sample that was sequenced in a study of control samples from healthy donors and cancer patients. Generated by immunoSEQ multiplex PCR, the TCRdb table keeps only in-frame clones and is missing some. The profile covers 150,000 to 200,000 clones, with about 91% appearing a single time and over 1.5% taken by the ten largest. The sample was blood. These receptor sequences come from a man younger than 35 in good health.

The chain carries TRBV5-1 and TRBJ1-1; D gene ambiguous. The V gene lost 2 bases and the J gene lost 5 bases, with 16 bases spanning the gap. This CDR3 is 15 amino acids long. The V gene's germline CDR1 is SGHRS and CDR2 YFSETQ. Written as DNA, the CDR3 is TGCGCCAGCAGCTTAGCGCCCTCCGGTGGTACTGAAGCTTTCTTT. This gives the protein CASSLAPSGGTEAFF.

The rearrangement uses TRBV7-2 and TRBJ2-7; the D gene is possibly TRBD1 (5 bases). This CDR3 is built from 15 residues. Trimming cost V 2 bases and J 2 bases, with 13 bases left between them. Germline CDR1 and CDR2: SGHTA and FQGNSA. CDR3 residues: CASSLSQSRAYEQYF. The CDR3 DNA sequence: TGTGCCAGCAGCTTATCCCAAAGCAGGGCCTACGAGCAGTACTTC.

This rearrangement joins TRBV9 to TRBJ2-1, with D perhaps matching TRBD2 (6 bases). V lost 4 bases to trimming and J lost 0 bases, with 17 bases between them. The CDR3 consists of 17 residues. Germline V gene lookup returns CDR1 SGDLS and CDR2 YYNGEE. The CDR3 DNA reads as TGTGCCAGCAGCTCCACATCCCTAGCGACCTCCTACAATGAGCAGTTCTTC. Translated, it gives CASSSTSLATSYNEQFF. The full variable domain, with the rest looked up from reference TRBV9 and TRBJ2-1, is DSGVTQTPKHLITATGQRVTLRCSPRSGDLSVYWYQQSLDQGLQFLIQYYNGEERAKGNILERFSAQQFPDLHSELNLSSLELGDSALYFCASSSTSLATSYNEQFFGPGTRLTVL.

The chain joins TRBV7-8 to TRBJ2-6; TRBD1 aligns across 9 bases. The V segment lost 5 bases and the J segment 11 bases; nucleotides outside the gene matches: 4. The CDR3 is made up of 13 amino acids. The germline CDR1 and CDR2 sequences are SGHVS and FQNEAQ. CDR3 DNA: TGTGCCAGCAGCCGGGACAGGGCAGACGTCCTGACTTTC. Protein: CASSRDRADVLTF.

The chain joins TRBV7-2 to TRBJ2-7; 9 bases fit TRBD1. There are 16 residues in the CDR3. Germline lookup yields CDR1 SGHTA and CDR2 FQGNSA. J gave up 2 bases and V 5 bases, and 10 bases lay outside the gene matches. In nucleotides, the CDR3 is TGTGCCAGCAGCCCGGGTCGGACAGGGGTCCCCTACGAGCAGTACTTC. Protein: CASSPGRTGVPYEQYF.

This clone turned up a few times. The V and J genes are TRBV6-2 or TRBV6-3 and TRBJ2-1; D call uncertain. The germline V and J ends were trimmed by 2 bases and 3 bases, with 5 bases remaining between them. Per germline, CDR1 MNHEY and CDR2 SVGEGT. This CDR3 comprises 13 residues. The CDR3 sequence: CASSYGDYNEQFF. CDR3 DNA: TGTGCCAGCAGTTACGGGGACTACAATGAGCAGTTCTTC.

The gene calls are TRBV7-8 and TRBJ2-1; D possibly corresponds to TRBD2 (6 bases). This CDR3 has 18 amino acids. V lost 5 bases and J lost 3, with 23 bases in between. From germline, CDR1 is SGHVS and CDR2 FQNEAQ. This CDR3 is CASSPWVKGGALYNEQFF. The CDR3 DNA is TGTGCCAGCAGCCCGTGGGTAAAGGGCGGGGCGCTCTACAATGAGCAGTTCTTC.

CDR3 nucleotides: TGTGCCAGCAGTGCGGGACATTTATTCTACGAGCAGTACTTC. Amino acids: CASSAGHLFYEQYF. V gene TRBV6-2 or TRBV6-3 combines with J gene TRBJ2-7, with D possibly being TRBD1 or TRBD2 (6 bases each). Trimming cost V 5 bases and J 3 bases, with 14 bases left between them. Per the germline V gene, CDR1 is MNHEY and CDR2 is SVGEGT. The CDR3 runs 14 residues.

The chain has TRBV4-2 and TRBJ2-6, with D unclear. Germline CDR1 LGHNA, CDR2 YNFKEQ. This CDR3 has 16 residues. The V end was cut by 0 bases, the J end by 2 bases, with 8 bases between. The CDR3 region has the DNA TGTGCCAGCAGCCAAGAATGGCTCGCTGGGGCCAACGTCCTGACTTTC. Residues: CASSQEWLAGANVLTF.

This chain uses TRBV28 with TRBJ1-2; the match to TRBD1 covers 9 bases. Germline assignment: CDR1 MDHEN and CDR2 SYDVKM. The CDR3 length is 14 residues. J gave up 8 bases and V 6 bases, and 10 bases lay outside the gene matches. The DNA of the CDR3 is TGTGCCAGCAGGGACAGGGGACAAGGGTGGGGCTACACCTTC. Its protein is CASRDRGQGWGYTF.

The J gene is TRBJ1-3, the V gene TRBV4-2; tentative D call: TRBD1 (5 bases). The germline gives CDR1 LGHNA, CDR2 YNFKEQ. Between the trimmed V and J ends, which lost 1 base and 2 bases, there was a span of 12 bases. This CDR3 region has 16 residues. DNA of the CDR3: TGTGCCAGCAGCCAAGCGGGGGTAAGCGCTGGAAACACCATATATTTT. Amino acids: CASSQAGVSAGNTIYF.

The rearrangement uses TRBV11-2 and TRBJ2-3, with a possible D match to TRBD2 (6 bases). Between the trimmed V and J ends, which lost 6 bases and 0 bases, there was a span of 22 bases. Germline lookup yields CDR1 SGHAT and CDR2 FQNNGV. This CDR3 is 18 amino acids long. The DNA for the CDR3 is TGTGCCAGCAGTCAACTGGCGGGGCCGATTACGAGCACAGATACGCAGTATTTT. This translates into CASSQLAGPITSTDTQYF.

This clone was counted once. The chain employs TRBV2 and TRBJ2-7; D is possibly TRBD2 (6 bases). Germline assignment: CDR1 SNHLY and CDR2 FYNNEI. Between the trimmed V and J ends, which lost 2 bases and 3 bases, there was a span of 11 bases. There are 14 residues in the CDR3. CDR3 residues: CASSERAGIYEQYF. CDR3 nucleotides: TGTGCCAGCAGTGAAAGGGCGGGGATCTACGAGCAGTACTTC.

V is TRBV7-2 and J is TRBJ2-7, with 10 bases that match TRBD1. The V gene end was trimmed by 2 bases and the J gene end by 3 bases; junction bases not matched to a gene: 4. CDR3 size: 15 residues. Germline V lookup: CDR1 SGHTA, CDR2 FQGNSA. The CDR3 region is CASSLSRTGGYEQYF. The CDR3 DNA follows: TGTGCCAGCAGCTTATCCCGGACAGGGGGCTACGAGCAGTACTTC.

Here the CDR3 reads CSVKNRALLTDTQYF. CDR3 DNA: TGCAGCGTTAAAAACAGGGCGTTATTGACAGATACGCAGTATTTT. The chain couples TRBV29-1 to TRBJ2-3; weak D call: TRBD1 (6 bases). Trimming removed 5 bases from V and 3 bases from J, with 18 bases in between. This CDR3 has 15 amino acids. Germline V gene lookup returns CDR1 SQVTM and CDR2 ANQGSEA.

The CDR3 here is CASSHLRGMGEQYF. CDR3 nucleotide sequence: TGCGCCAGCAGCCACCTCAGGGGAATGGGGGAGCAGTACTTC. V usage is TRBV4-3 and J usage is TRBJ2-7, with D perhaps TRBD1 (6 bases). Germline V gene sequence: CDR1 LGHNA, CDR2 YSLEER. The ends were cut back, 3 bases at V and 7 bases at J, with 16 bases in the middle. This CDR3 contains 14 residues.

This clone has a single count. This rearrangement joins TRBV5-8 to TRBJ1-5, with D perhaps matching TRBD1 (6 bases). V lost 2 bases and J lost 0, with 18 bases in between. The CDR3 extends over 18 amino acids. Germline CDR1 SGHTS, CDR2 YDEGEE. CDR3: CASSFYRDGAYSNQPQHF. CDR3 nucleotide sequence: TGTGCCAGCAGCTTCTACAGGGATGGTGCCTATAGCAATCAGCCCCAGCATTTT. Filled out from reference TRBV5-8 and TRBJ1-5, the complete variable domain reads EAGVTQSPTHLIKTRGQQATLRCSPISGHTSVYWYQQALGLGLQFLLWYDEGEERNRGNFPPRFSGRQFPNYSSELNVNALELEDSALYLCASSFYRDGAYSNQPQHFGDGTRLSIL.

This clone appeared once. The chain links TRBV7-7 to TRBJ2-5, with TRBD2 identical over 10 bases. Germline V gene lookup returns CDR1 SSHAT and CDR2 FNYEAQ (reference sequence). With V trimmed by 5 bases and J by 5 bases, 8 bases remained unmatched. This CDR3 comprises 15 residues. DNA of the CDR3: TGTGCCAGCAGCACCACTAGCGGGGCCCACGAGACCCAGTACTTC. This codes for CASSTTSGAHETQYF.

The CDR3 DNA reads as TGTGCCAGCACGGGCAGCGCTGAAGCTTTCTTT. Protein product: CASTGSAEAFF. The chain carries TRBV25-1 and TRBJ1-1; D remains ambiguous. Germline-derived CDR1 and CDR2 are MGHDK and SYGVNS. The V and J ends lost 7 bases and 6 bases respectively, with 9 bases between them. The CDR3 spans 11 residues.

CDR3 loop: CASTTSGGGRSYEQYF. In DNA form, the CDR3 reads TGTGCCAGCACCACTAGCGGAGGGGGTAGGTCCTACGAGCAGTACTTC. V usage is TRBV11-2 and J usage is TRBJ2-7; 8 nucleotides agree with TRBD2. The ends lost 7 bases at V and 1 base at J; junction bases unmatched: 12. The germline V gene encodes CDR1 SGHAT and CDR2 FQNNGV. This CDR3 has 16 amino acids.

The CDR3 nucleotides are TGTGCCAGCAGCTTAACCCCGGGAGCGGGGGGTGAAAAACTGTTTTTT. Residues: CASSLTPGAGGEKLFF. The genes are TRBV7-2 and TRBJ1-4; D is possibly TRBD1 (5 bases). The germline V gene has CDR1 SGHTA and CDR2 FQGNSA. The CDR3 has 16 amino acids. Deletions cut 2 bases from V and 7 bases from J, with 17 bases between. The whole variable domain, filled in from reference TRBV7-2 and TRBJ1-4, reads GAGVSQSPSNKVTEKGKDVELRCDPISGHTALYWYRQSLGQGLEFLIYFQGNSAPDKSGLPSDRFSAERTGGSVSTLTIQRTQQEDSAVYLCASSLTPGAGGEKLFFGSGTQLSVL.

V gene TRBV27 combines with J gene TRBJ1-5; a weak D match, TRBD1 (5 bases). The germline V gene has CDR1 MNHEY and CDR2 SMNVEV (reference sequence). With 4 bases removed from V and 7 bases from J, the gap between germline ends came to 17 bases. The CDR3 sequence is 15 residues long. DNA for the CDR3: TGTGCCAGCAGTTCCATCCGCGGGGGGGTCCAGCCCCAGCATTTT. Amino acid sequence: CASSSIRGGVQPQHF.

The CDR3, as DNA: TGTGCCAGCAGCCGACAGGGGGCGGACTATGGCTACACCTTC. Translated: CASSRQGADYGYTF. The rearrangement links TRBV7-9 to TRBJ1-2, with 10 bases aligning to TRBD1. Germline CDR1 is SEHNR and CDR2 is FQNEAQ (reference sequence). The CDR3 is 14 amino acids. With V trimmed by 5 bases and J by 3 bases, 3 bases remained unmatched.

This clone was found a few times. CDR3 bases: TGTGCCAGCAACAATTACAATGAGCAGTTCTTC. Translating it yields CASNNYNEQFF. The V gene is TRBV7-9, the J gene TRBJ2-1; D unclear. Between the trimmed V and J ends, which lost 7 bases and 4 bases, there was a span of 5 bases. CDR1 and CDR2 (germline): SEHNR, FQNEAQ (reference sequence). This CDR3 is 11 amino acids long.

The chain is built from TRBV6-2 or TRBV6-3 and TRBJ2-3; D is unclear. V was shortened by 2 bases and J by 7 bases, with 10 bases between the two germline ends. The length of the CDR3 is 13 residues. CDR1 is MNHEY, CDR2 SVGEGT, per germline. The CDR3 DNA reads TGTGCCAGCAGTTACGGCCTAGTGAATACGCAGTATTTT. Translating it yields CASSYGLVNTQYF.

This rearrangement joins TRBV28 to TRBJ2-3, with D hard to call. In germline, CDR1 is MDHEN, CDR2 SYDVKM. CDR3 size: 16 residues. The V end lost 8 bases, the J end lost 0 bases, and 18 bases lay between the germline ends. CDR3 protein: CASVPHSRLSTDTQYF. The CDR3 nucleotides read TGTGCCAGCGTGCCTCACTCACGGCTAAGCACAGATACGCAGTATTTT. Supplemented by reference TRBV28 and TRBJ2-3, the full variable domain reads DVKVTQSSRYLVKRTGEKVFLECVQDMDHENMFWYRQDPGLGLRLIYFSYDVKMKEKGDIPEGYSVSREKKERFSLILESASTNQTSMYLCASVPHSRLSTDTQYFGPGTRLTVL.

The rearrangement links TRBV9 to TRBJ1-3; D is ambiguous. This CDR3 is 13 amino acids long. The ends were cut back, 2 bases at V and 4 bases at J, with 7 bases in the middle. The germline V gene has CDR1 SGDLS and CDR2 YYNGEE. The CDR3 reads CASSVRAGNTIYF. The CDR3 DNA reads TGTGCCAGCAGCGTGCGGGCGGGAAACACCATATATTTT. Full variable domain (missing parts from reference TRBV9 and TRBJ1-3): DSGVTQTPKHLITATGQRVTLRCSPRSGDLSVYWYQQSLDQGLQFLIQYYNGEERAKGNILERFSAQQFPDLHSELNLSSLELGDSALYFCASSVRAGNTIYFGEGSWLTVV.

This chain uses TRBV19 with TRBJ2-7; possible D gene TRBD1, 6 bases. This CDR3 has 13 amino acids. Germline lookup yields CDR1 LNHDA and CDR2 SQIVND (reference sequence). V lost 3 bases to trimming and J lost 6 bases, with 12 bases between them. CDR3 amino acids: CASSIQGYSEQYF. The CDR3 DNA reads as TGTGCCAGTAGTATTCAGGGGTACTCCGAGCAGTACTTC.